The 18 T cell receptor beta chains below come from one sample, sequenced in a study of vaccination effects on CD4 cells after COVID-19. Antigens of these TCRs are unknown. Under the ViraFEST assay, PBMC were stimulated with viral peptide pools so that antigen-specific CD4+ T cells expanded. Sequencing was performed afterwards. Upon completion of about 10 days in culture, CD4+ T cells were isolated. From March to December 2020, the person had a SARS-CoV-2 infection that was confirmed by PCR. Sequencing was performed with immunoSEQ multiplex PCR; in TCRdb, only in-frame clones are kept and a portion is missing. In the table there are roughly 73,000 clones, 60% to 75% of which are singletons. The sample consisted of CD4+ T cells from PBMCs cultured with HIV peptides, taken before COVID-19 vaccination. Subset reported: HIV-1 Nef peptide pool negative control/reference culture. The receptors were gathered from a human donor who had a prior SARS-CoV-2 infection.

The rearrangement joins TRBV7-2 to TRBJ2-7; D might be TRBD2 (6 bases). The CDR3 is 15 residues long. Trimming shortened V by 3 bases and J by 3 bases, and 15 bases separated the two germline ends. CDR1 is SGHTA, CDR2 FQGNSA, per germline. CDR3 in DNA: TGTGCCAGCAGCTTGGGGGGTAACGGGGGCTACGAGCAGTACTTC. Translation: CASSLGGNGGYEQYF.

The chain carries TRBV6-2 or TRBV6-3 and TRBJ2-7; D possibly corresponds to TRBD2 (6 bases). CDR3 length: 15 amino acids. Trimming shortened V by 5 bases and J by 2 bases, and 16 bases separated the two germline ends. CDR1 and CDR2 from the germline V gene are MNHEY and SVGEGT. CDR3 sequence (DNA): TGTGCCAGCAGTCGCCTTAGCGGACGTGCCTACGAGCAGTACTTC. Amino acid sequence: CASSRLSGRAYEQYF.

This rearrangement joins TRBV7-9 to TRBJ2-1; D is unclear. Germline V gene data show CDR1 as SEHNR and CDR2 as FQNEAQ (reference sequence). V was shortened by 1 base and J by 8 bases, with 12 bases between the two germline ends. The CDR3 runs 14 residues. The CDR3 spells CASSLGVGRDEQFF. In nucleotides, the CDR3 is TGTGCCAGCAGCTTAGGAGTGGGAAGGGATGAGCAGTTCTTC.

CDR3 sequence reads: CASSPSWTVGGYTF. CDR3 DNA sequence: TGTGCCAGCAGCCCGAGTTGGACAGTCGGCGGCTACACCTTC. The chain employs TRBV14 and TRBJ1-2, with D possibly TRBD1 on 6 matching bases. CDR1 SGHDN and CDR2 FVKESK come from the germline V gene. V was pared by 4 bases and J by 8 bases, with 17 bases between. CDR3 length: 14 amino acids.

The chain combines TRBV5-1 with TRBJ2-7, with 12 positions matching TRBD2. The CDR3 extends over 19 amino acids. Germline assignment: CDR1 SGHRS and CDR2 YFSETQ. Trimming took 0 bases from V and 1 from J; bases not matched to a gene: 11. CDR3 nucleotide sequence: TGCGCCAGCAGCTTGGGGCTAGCGGGAGGGCCTTTTTTTTCCTACGAGCAGTACTTC. Protein product: CASSLGLAGGPFFSYEQYF.

The rearrangement links TRBV30 to TRBJ2-3; D perhaps matches TRBD2 (5 bases). Germline lookup yields CDR1 GTSNPN and CDR2 SVGIG (reference sequence). The CDR3 has 15 amino acids. V gave up 0 bases and J gave up 0 bases, with 10 bases separating them. This chain's CDR3 is CAWSVGSGSTDTQYF. The CDR3 nucleotides read TGTGCCTGGAGTGTAGGCTCGGGGAGCACAGATACGCAGTATTTT.

The chain carries TRBV9 and TRBJ2-1; 9 bases agree with TRBD1. Trimming took 0 bases from V and 9 from J; bases not matched to a gene: 13. Germline loops: CDR1 SGDLS, CDR2 YYNGEE. This CDR3 has 17 amino acids. CDR3 coding DNA: TGTGCCAGCAGCGTAGGCCCCCGTACAGGGGGCTTCAGTGAGCAGTTCTTC. The encoded protein is CASSVGPRTGGFSEQFF.

This chain links TRBV2 with TRBJ2-3, with D hard to call. CDR3 length: 14 residues. V shed 4 bases and J shed 0 bases, with 8 bases lying between them. In germline, CDR1 is SNHLY, CDR2 FYNNEI. The chain's CDR3 is CASSGAHSTDTQYF. In DNA form, the CDR3 reads TGTGCCAGCAGTGGGGCCCATAGCACAGATACGCAGTATTTT. Supplemented by reference TRBV2 and TRBJ2-3, the full variable domain reads EPEVTQTPSHQVTQMGQEVILRCVPISNHLYFYWYRQILGQKVEFLVSFYNNEISEKSEIFDDQFSVERPDGSNFTLKIRSTKLEDSAMYFCASSGAHSTDTQYFGPGTRLTVL.

The chain has TRBV21-1 and TRBJ2-1; the table calls TRBD2, which could not be checked here. TRBV21-1 is classified as a pseudogene. CDR3 size: 19 residues. The CDR3 is CASSKEAGLASGTYNEQFF. The CDR3 region has the DNA TGTGCCAGCAGCAAAGAGGCGGGTCTGGCTAGCGGGACCTACAATGAGCAGTTCTTC.

There are a few counts of this clone. The CDR3 DNA reads TGTGCCAGCAGCAATGAAAGCGGGACCCAAGAGACCCAGTACTTC. It yields the protein CASSNESGTQETQYF. The chain recombines TRBV21-1 with TRBJ2-5; the table's TRBD2 call for D was not verified on the DNA. TRBV21-1 has pseudogene status. This CDR3 is 15 amino acids long.

This clone was detected a few times. The chain is built from TRBV11-3 and TRBJ2-7, with a weak D call TRBD1 (5 bases). The V and J ends lost 1 base and 5 bases respectively, with 12 bases between them. This CDR3 spans 14 amino acids. CDR1 SGHNT and CDR2 YENEEA come from the germline V gene. The CDR3 DNA reads as TGTGCCAGCAGCTTAGTAGGGGTCATTAACGAGCAGTACTTC. It codes for CASSLVGVINEQYF.

The gene calls are TRBV19 and TRBJ1-6; D ambiguous. Germline V gene sequence: CDR1 LNHDA, CDR2 SQIVND (reference sequence). The CDR3 is 14 amino acids. Between the trimmed V and J ends, which lost 3 bases and 8 bases, there was a span of 11 bases. CDR3 loop: CASSIGRRHSPLHF. The CDR3 DNA reads TGTGCCAGTAGTATCGGCAGGAGACATTCACCCCTCCACTTT. Looking up the rest from reference TRBV19 and TRBJ1-6 gives the full variable domain: DGGITQSPKYLFRKEGQNVTLSCEQNLNHDAMYWYRQDPGQGLRLIYYSQIVNDFQKGDIAEGYSVSREKKESFPLTVTSAQKNPTAFYLCASSIGRRHSPLHFGNGTRLTVT.

The genes are TRBV4-3 and TRBJ2-2; no reliable D call. Trimming removed 0 bases at V and 6 bases at J, with 11 bases between. The CDR3 runs to 15 residues. Germline assignment: CDR1 LGHNA and CDR2 YSLEER. CDR3 nucleotides: TGCGCCAGCAGCCAAGATTTCCCAGACGCCGGGGAGCTGTTTTTT. Translated, it gives CASSQDFPDAGELFF.

CDR3 region: CAIRTGTTDTEAFF. As DNA, the CDR3 is TGTGCCATCAGAACCGGGACCACCGACACTGAAGCTTTCTTT. The V and J genes are TRBV10-3 and TRBJ1-1; weak D call: TRBD1 (5 bases). The CDR3 length is 14 residues. From germline, CDR1 is ENHRY and CDR2 SYGVKD. Trimming cost V 6 bases and J 3 bases, with 14 bases left between them.

The rearrangement joins TRBV7-3 to TRBJ2-1; 8 positions agree with TRBD2. The CDR3 covers 15 residues. V shed 1 base, J shed 7 bases, and the junction held 6 bases outside the gene matches. CDR1 and CDR2 from the germline V gene are SGHTA and FQGTGA. The CDR3 loop is CASSLSLAGTNEQFF. The DNA of the CDR3 is TGTGCCAGCAGCTTAAGTTTAGCGGGAACGAATGAGCAGTTCTTC.

V is TRBV4-2 and J is TRBJ1-2; 9 nucleotides match TRBD1. Germline CDR1 LGHNA, CDR2 YNFKEQ. The CDR3 has 16 residues. The J segment lost 8 bases and the V segment lost 1 base, leaving 11 bases of the junction unmatched. The CDR3, as DNA: TGTGCCAGCAGCCAAGCCGAAACCGGGACAGGGTACGGCTACACCTTC. Its protein product is CASSQAETGTGYGYTF.

The chain has TRBV5-8 and TRBJ1-1; D is uncertain. CDR1 and CDR2 from the germline V gene are SGHTS and YDEGEE. The CDR3 is made up of 17 amino acids. V was pared by 1 base and J by 3 bases, with 19 bases between. The CDR3 reads CASSLSAEPTLYTEAFF. CDR3 DNA: TGTGCCAGCAGCTTGAGTGCAGAACCGACTCTCTACACTGAAGCTTTCTTT.

In the case of this clone: In the same sample, other DNA sequences code for this CDR3. The chain couples TRBV7-9 to TRBJ1-5; no definite D call. Germline V lookup: CDR1 SEHNR, CDR2 FQNEAQ (reference sequence). V lost 2 bases, J lost 2 bases, and 4 bases lay in between. There are 13 residues in the CDR3. The CDR3 sequence: CASSLQGNQPQHF. In nucleotides, the CDR3 is TGTGCCAGCAGCTTACAGGGCAATCAGCCCCAGCATTTT. The entire variable domain, with the rest obtained from reference TRBV7-9 and TRBJ1-5, is as follows: DTGVSQNPRHKITKRGQNVTFRCDPISEHNRLYWYRQTLGQGPEFLTYFQNEAQLEKSRLLSDRFSAERPKGSFSTLEIQRTEQGDSAMYLCASSLQGNQPQHFGDGTRLSIL.